This is a list of T cell receptor beta chains from one sample in a study of blood T cell repertoires in COVID-19. Produced via immunoSEQ multiplex PCR; TCRdb's table is partial and in-frame only. The sample contains fewer than 300,000 clones, around 90% of which appear only once. Sequencing used PBMCs or T cells enriched from blood (not recorded which). The receptors were gathered from a woman between 35 and 50 years old with acute COVID-19. The CDR3 runs from the conserved cysteine through the conserved F or W. D genes are given only for firm matches.

V	J	D	CDR3	DNA
TRBV15	TRBJ1-2	TRBD1	CATSRGGGKVYGYTF	TGTGCCACCAGCAGAGGAGGGGGCAAAGTCTATGGCTACACCTTC
TRBV5-8	TRBJ2-1	TRBD1	CASSPTGTGGGLNEQFF	TGTGCCAGCAGCCCGACGGGGACAGGGGGAGGACTCAATGAGCAGTTCTTC
TRBV5-4	TRBJ1-6	NA	CASSARDSPLHF	TGTGCCAGCAGCGCCCGCGATTCACCCCTCCACTTT
TRBV29-1	TRBJ1-2	TRBD1	CSVGLTGGNYGYTF	TGCAGCGTTGGCTTGACAGGGGGTAACTATGGCTACACCTTC
TRBV11-2	TRBJ2-3	NA	CASSLDGRGTDTQYF	TGTGCCAGCAGCTTAGACGGCAGGGGTACAGATACGCAGTATTTT
TRBV5-1	TRBJ2-4	NA	CASSTVTGATRENIQYF	TGCGCCAGCAGCACCGTGACAGGCGCAACTAGGGAAAACATTCAGTACTTC
TRBV7-9	TRBJ2-1	TRBD2	CASSATSGRAYSYNEQFF	TGTGCCAGCAGCGCGACTAGCGGGAGGGCCTACTCCTACAATGAGCAGTTCTTC
TRBV18	TRBJ1-2	TRBD1	CASSPNRDRPQWGYTF	TGTGCCAGCTCACCCAACCGGGACAGGCCACAGTGGGGCTACACCTTC
TRBV3-1/TRBV3-2	TRBJ2-1	TRBD1	CASSYRGRNEQFF	TGTGCCAGCAGTTACAGGGGGCGCAATGAGCAGTTCTTC
TRBV18	TRBJ1-5	NA	CASSRGTGQPQHF	TGTGCCAGCTCAAGGGGAACAGGTCAGCCCCAGCATTTT
TRBV5-6	TRBJ2-7	TRBD2	CASSQAGLPHEQYF	TGTGCCAGCAGCCAAGCGGGACTTCCCCACGAGCAGTACTTC
TRBV7-3	TRBJ2-6	NA	CASSPGTTGANVLTF	TGTGCCAGCAGCCCCGGGACAACTGGGGCCAACGTCCTGACTTTC
TRBV18	TRBJ2-2	NA	CASSPGFGGTGELFF	TGTGCCAGCTCACCAGGTTTCGGGGGCACCGGGGAGCTGTTTTTT
TRBV29-1	TRBJ1-2	TRBD1	CSVRQGASYGYTF	TGCAGCGTCCGACAGGGGGCTAGCTATGGCTACACCTTC
TRBV9	TRBJ2-1	NA	CASSAAGLAYNEQFF	TGTGCCAGCAGCGCGGCGGGGTTGGCCTACAATGAGCAGTTCTTC